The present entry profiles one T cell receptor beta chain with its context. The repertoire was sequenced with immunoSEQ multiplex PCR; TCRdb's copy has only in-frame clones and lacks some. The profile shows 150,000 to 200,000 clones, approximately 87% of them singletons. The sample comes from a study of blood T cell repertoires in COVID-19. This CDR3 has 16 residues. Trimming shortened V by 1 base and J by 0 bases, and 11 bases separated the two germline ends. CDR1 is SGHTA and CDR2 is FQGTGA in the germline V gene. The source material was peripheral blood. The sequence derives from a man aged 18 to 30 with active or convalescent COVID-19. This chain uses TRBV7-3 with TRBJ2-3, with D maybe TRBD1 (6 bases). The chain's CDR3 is CASSLMGAGSTDTQYF. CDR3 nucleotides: TGTGCCAGCAGCTTAATGGGGGCAGGTAGCACAGATACGCAGTATTTT.